Detailed here is one T cell receptor beta chain. Trimming pared 4 bases from V and 6 bases from J, leaving 13 bases between. CDR3 length: 14 amino acids. Germline loops: CDR1 KGHSH, CDR2 LQKENI. These data belong to a study of blood T cell repertoires in COVID-19. Looking at the study overall: From the United States, Italy and Spain came samples of acute and convalescent COVID-19. T cells, B-cell-depleted T cells, or PBMCs supplied cDNA or gDNA.

Original processing methods: Amplification of reference gene primers provided the estimated nucleated cell counts. Profiled with immunoSEQ multiplex PCR; TCRdb holds only in-frame clones, not every one. The DNA was the basis for D and trimming; V, J and clone size are from that table. In the table there are more than 65,000 clones, about four fifths of which are singletons. The gene calls are TRBV18 and TRBJ1-5; D remains unclear. Sequencing input: peripheral blood. The sequence was obtained from a human donor in a cohort sampled during active COVID-19. The CDR3 loop is CASSQILESQPQHF. The CDR3 bases are TGTGCCAGCTCACAAATTCTCGAGAGTCAGCCCCAGCATTTT.